The 6 T cell receptor beta chains given below trace back to one sample, sequenced in a study of a mutant IDH1 vaccine in newly diagnosed glioma. TCRdb keeps only in-frame clones here, not all; method: immunoSEQ multiplex PCR. This sample carries under 70,000 clones, about 80% of them seen once, and the ten largest clones take 10% to 15%. Their antigens are not known. Time point specified: week 23, last vaccination. Vaccination used 300 ug of mutant IDH1 20-mer peptide per dose, with topical imiquimod. Source: PBMCs, taken from a glioma patient whose treatment included an IDH1 peptide vaccine. These receptor sequences come from a man aged 18 to 29 with glioma.

The genes are TRBV27 and TRBJ1-5, with a possible D match to TRBD1 (5 bases). This CDR3 comprises 14 residues. Germline V lookup: CDR1 MNHEY, CDR2 SMNVEV (reference sequence). V was clipped by 5 bases and J by 1 base, with 9 bases between them. The CDR3 nucleotides read TGTGCCAGCAGTCCACGGGACAGCAATCAGCCCCAGCATTTT. Its protein is CASSPRDSNQPQHF.

The chain combines TRBV7-9 with TRBJ1-2; D call uncertain. The CDR3 length is 16 residues. Germline CDR1 and CDR2: SEHNR and FQNEAQ (reference sequence). V shed 1 base and J shed 2 bases, with 14 bases lying between them. The CDR3 nucleotides read TGTGCCAGCAGCTTAGAGGCGGGAGGGTCGAACTATGGCTACACCTTC. Translating it yields CASSLEAGGSNYGYTF.

V gene TRBV25-1 combines with J gene TRBJ2-7, with 9 nucleotides matching TRBD1. CDR1 and CDR2 (germline): MGHDK, SYGVNS. CDR3 size: 14 residues. The J segment lost 2 bases and the V segment lost 3 bases, leaving 2 bases of the junction unmatched. CDR3 bases: TGTGCCAGCAGTGACCGGGACAGGGCCTACGAGCAGTACTTC. It encodes CASSDRDRAYEQYF.

The CDR3 region has the DNA TGCGCCAGCAGCCTGGCAGAAATGGTTTCACCCCTCCACTTT. Amino acids: CASSLAEMVSPLHF. The genes are TRBV5-1 and TRBJ1-6; no clear D gene. Germline CDR1 is SGHRS and CDR2 is YFSETQ. The CDR3 runs 14 residues. V was pared by 4 bases and J by 9 bases, with 14 bases between.

The chain carries TRBV7-9 and TRBJ2-3, with D maybe TRBD1 (5 bases). Germline CDR1 is SEHNR and CDR2 is FQNEAQ (reference sequence). V dropped 5 bases and J dropped 4 bases, with 19 bases sitting between them. CDR3 length: 16 residues. CDR3 sequence reads: CASSAVRDIVADTQYF. Written as DNA, the CDR3 is TGTGCCAGCAGCGCAGTCAGGGATATAGTGGCAGATACGCAGTATTTT.

This chain links TRBV18 with TRBJ1-5; 7 bases match TRBD1. V was clipped by 3 bases and J by 6 bases; unmatched bases: 11. This CDR3 is 16 amino acids long. The germline gives CDR1 KGHSH, CDR2 LQKENI. CDR3 DNA sequence: TGTGCCAGCTCACCTCCGGACACAACAGGGGTTCAGCCCCAGCATTTT. It encodes CASSPPDTTGVQPQHF. The full variable domain, completed using reference TRBV18 and TRBJ1-5, is NAGVMQNPRHLVRRRGQEARLRCSPMKGHSHVYWYRQLPEEGLKFMVYLQKENIIDESGMPKERFSAEFPKEGPSILRIQQVVRGDSAAYFCASSPPDTTGVQPQHFGDGTRLSIL.